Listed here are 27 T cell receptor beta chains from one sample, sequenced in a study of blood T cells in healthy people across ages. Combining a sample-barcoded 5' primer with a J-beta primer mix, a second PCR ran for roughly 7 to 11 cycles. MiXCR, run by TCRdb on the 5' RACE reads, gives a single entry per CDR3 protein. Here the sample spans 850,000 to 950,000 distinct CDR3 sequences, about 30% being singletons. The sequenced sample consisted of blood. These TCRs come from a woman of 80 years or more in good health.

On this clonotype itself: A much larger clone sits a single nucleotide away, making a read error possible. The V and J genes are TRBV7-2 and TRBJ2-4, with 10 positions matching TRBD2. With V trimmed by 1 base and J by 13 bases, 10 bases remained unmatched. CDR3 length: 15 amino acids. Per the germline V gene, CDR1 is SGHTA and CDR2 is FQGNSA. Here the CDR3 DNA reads TGTGCCAGCAGCTTAGTGAGCGGGGGGGCAGATGAGCAGTACTTC. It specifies CASSLVSGGADEQYF.

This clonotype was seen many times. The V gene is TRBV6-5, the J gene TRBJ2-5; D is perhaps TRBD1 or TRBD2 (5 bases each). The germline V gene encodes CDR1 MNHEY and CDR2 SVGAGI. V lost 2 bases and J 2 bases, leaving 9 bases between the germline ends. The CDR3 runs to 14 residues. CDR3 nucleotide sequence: TGTGCCAGCAGTTACGGGACGGCTCAAGAGACCCAGTACTTC. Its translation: CASSYGTAQETQYF.

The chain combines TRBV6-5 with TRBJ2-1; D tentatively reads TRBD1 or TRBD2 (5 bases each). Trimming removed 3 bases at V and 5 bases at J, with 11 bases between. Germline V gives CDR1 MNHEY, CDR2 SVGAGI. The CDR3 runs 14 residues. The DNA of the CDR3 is TGTGCCAGCAGTTATGGGACGTTCGACAATGAGCAGTTCTTC. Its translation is CASSYGTFDNEQFF.

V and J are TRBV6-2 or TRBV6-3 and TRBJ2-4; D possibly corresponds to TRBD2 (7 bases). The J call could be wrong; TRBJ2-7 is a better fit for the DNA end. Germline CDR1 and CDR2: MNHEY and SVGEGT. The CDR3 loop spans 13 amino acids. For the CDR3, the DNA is TGTGCCAGCAGTCGGGGGGCCTTCTACGAGCAGTACTTC. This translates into CASSRGAFYEQYF.

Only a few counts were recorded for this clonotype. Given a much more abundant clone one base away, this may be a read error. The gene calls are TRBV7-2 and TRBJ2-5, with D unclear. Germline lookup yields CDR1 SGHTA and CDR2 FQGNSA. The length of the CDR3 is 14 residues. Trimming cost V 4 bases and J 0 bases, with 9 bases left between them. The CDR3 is CASSCRQYQETQYF. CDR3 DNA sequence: TGTGCCAGCAGCTGCCGGCAGTACCAAGAGACCCAGTACTTC.

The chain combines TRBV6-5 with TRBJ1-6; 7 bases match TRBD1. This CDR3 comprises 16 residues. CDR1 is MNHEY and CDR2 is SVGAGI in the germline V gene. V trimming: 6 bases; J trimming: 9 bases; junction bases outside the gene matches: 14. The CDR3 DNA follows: TGTGCCAGCAGGGCCAGGGGGAACGGGTACACTTCACCCCTCCACTTT. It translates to CASRARGNGYTSPLHF.

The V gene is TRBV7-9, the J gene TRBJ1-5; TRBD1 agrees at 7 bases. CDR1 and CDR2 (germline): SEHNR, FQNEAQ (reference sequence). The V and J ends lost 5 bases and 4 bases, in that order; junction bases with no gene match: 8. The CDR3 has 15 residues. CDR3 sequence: CASSPAGTENQPQHF. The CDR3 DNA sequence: TGTGCCAGCAGCCCAGCCGGGACAGAAAATCAGCCCCAGCATTTT.

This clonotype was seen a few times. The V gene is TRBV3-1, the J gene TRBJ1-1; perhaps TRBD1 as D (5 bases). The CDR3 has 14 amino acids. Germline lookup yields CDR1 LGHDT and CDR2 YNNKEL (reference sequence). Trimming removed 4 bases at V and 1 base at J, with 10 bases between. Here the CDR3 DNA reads TGTGCCAGCAGCCGGGGGTGGAGGAACACTGAAGCTTTCTTT. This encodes CASSRGWRNTEAFF. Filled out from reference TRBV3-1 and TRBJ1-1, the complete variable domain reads DTAVSQTPKYLVTQMGNDKSIKCEQNLGHDTMYWYKQDSKKFLKIMFSYNNKELIINETVPNRFSPKSPDKAHLNLHINSLELGDSAVYFCASSRGWRNTEAFFGQGTRLTVV.

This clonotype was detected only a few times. The chain's CDR3 is CASSLGGLQPQHF. CDR3 nucleotide sequence: TGTGCCAGCAGTTTAGGAGGGCTTCAGCCCCAGCATTTT. The chain combines TRBV12-3 or TRBV12-4 with TRBJ1-5; D ambiguous. Trimming cost V 1 base and J 6 bases, with 7 bases left between them. This CDR3 spans 13 amino acids.

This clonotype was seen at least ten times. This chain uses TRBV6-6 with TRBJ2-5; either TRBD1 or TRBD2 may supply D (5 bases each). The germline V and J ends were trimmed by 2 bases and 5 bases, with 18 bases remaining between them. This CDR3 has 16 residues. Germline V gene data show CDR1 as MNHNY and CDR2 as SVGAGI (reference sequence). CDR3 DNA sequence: TGTGCCAGCAGTTACCCTTCCTCAGGGAGTGGCGAGACCCAGTACTTC. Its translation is CASSYPSSGSGETQYF.

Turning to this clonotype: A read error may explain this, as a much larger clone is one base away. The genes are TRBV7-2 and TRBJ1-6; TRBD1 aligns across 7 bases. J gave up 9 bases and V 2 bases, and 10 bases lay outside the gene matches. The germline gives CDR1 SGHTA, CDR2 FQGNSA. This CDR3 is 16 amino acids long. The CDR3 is CASSLLSRDSISPLHF. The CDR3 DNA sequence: TGTGCCAGCAGCTTACTGTCCCGGGACAGTATTTCACCCCTCCACTTT.

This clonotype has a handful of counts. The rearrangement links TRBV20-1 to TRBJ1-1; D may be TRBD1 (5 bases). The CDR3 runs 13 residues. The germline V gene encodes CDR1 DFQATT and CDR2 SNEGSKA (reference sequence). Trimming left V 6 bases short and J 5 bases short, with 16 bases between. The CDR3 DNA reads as TGCAGTGCGCCGGAGGGACGGGGGACTGAAGCTTTCTTT. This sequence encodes CSAPEGRGTEAFF.

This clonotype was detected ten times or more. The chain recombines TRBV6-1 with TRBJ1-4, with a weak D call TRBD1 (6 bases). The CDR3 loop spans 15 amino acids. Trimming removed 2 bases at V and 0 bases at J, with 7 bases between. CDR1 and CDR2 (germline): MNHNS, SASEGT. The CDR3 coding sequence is TGTGCCAGCAGTGAAAAGGGGGCAACTAATGAAAAACTGTTTTTT. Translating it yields CASSEKGATNEKLFF.

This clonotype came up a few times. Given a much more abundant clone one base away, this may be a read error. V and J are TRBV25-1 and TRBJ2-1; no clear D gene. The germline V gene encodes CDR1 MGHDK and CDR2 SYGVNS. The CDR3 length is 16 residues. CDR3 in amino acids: CTSSESSPSSYNEQFF. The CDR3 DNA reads TGTACCAGCAGTGAATCATCACCTAGCTCCTACAATGAGCAGTTCTTC.

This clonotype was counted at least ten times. The CDR3 spells CASSLQGRISYNEQFF. The DNA of the CDR3 is TGTGCCAGCAGCTTACAGGGCCGGATCTCCTACAATGAGCAGTTCTTC. This chain links TRBV13 with TRBJ2-1; the D gene is possibly TRBD1 (5 bases). V was trimmed by 2 bases and J by 0 bases, leaving 11 bases between them. The CDR3 contains 16 residues. The V gene's germline CDR1 is PRHDT and CDR2 FYEKMQ (reference sequence).

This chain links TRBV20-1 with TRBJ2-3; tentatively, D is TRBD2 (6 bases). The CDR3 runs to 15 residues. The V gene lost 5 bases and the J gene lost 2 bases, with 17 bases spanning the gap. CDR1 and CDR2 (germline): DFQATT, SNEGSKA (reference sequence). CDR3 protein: CSAPPTGDLTDTQYF. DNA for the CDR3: TGCAGTGCTCCTCCTACGGGAGACCTCACAGATACGCAGTATTTT.

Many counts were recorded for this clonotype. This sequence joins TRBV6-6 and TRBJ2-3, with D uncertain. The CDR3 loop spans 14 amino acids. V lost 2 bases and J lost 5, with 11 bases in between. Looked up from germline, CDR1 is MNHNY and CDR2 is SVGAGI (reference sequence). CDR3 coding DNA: TGTGCCAGCAGTTACGCTAAGGGCTTAGATACGCAGTATTTT. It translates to CASSYAKGLDTQYF.

The CDR3 region has the DNA TGTGCCAGCAGTTTAGGGGACAGGAATTATAATTCACCCCTCCACTTT. It codes for CASSLGDRNYNSPLHF. The chain uses TRBV12-3 or TRBV12-4 and TRBJ1-6; 8 bases map to TRBD1. This CDR3 spans 16 amino acids. V was clipped by 1 base and J by 4 bases; unmatched bases: 3.

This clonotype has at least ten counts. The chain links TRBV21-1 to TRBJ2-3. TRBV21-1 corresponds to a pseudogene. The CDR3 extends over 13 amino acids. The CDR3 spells CASHGASTDTQYF. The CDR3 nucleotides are TGTGCCAGCCACGGGGCCAGCACAGATACGCAGTATTTT.

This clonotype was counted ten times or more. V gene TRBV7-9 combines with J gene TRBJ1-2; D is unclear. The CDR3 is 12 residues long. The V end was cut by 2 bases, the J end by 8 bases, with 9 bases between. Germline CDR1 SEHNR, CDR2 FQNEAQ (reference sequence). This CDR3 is CASSLYGKGYTF. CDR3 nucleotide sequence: TGTGCCAGCAGCTTATATGGGAAGGGCTACACCTTC.

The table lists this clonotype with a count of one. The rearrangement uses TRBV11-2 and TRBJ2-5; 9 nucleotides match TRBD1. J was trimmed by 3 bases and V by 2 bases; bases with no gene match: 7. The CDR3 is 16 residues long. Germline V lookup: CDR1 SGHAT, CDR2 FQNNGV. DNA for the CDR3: TGTGCCAGCAGCTTAAGTATAGGGACAGGGAAAGAGACCCAGTACTTC. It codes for CASSLSIGTGKETQYF.

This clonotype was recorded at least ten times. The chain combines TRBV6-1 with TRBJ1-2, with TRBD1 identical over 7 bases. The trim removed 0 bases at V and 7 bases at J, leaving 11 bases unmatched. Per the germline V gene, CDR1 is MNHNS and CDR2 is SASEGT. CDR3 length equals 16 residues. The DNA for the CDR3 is TGTGCCAGCAGTGAAGCAGGAGGCAGGGGGGAGCTTGGCTACACCTTC. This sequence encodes CASSEAGGRGELGYTF.

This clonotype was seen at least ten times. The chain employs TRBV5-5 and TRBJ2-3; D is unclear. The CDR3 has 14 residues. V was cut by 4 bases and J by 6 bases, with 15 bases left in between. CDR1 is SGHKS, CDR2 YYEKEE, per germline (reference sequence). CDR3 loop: CASSRPPPEDTQYF. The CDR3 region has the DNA TGTGCCAGCAGCCGACCTCCTCCAGAGGATACGCAGTATTTT.

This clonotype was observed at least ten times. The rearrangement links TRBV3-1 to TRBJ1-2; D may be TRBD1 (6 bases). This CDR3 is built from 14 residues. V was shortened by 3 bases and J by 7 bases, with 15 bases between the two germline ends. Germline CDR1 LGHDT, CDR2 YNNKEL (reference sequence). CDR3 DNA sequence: TGTGCCAGCAGCCATCGCGACAGGCCCCTTGGCTACACCTTC. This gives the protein CASSHRDRPLGYTF.

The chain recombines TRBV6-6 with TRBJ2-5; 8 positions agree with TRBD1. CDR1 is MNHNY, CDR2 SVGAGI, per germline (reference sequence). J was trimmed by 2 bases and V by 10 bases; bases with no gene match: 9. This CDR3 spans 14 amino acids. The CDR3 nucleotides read TGTGCCACCAGGGGACAGGCGGCACAAGAGACCCAGTACTTC. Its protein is CATRGQAAQETQYF.

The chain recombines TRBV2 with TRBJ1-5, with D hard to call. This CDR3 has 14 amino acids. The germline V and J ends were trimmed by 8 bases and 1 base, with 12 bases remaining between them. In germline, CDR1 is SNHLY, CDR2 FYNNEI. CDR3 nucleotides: TGTGCCAGCTGCTCTTCTGGGAGCAATCAGCCCCAGCATTTT. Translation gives CASCSSGSNQPQHF. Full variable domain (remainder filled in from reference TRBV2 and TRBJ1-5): EPEVTQTPSHQVTQMGQEVILRCVPISNHLYFYWYRQILGQKVEFLVSFYNNEISEKSEIFDDQFSVERPDGSNFTLKIRSTKLEDSAMYFCASCSSGSNQPQHFGDGTRLSIL.

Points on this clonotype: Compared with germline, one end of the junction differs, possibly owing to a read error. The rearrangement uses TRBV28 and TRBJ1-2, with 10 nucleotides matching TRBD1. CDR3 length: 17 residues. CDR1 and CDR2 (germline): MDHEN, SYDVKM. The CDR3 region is CASSPHIGQGEDYGCTF. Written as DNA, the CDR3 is TGTGCCAGCAGTCCACACATTGGACAGGGGGAAGACTATGGCTGCACCTTC.